One sample yielded the 27 T cell receptor beta chains listed below, sequenced in a study of CD8+CD57+ T cells in acquired aplastic anemia (dated by TCRdb to the late 2010s). The reads were generated on an Illumina HiSeq 2000. Profiling of TCR beta VDJ combinations and CDR3 sequences used genomic DNA as the template. The public reads were reanalyzed by TCRdb: fastp trimming at Q25, MiXCR alignment, in-frame beta chains only. Rows are combined by CDR3 protein, so each entry shows the most common genes and DNA. In all, the sample holds around 200,000 distinct CDR3 sequences, and 55% to 65% of those were seen once. In total, the top ten clones hold under 45% of the sample. Flow cytometry had shown CD8+CD57+ cell expansion in the patients selected for sequencing. The sample was sorted CD4+, CD8+, or CD8+CD57+ T cells (not recorded which) from PBMCs. These receptors originate from a human donor with aplastic anemia.

The rearrangement uses TRBV2 and TRBJ2-7; 11 nucleotides align to TRBD2. The J segment lost 0 bases and the V segment lost 7 bases, leaving 11 bases of the junction unmatched. CDR3 length: 17 amino acids. The germline V gene has CDR1 SNHLY and CDR2 FYNNEI. CDR3 DNA sequence: TGTGCCAGCACCTACCCCACGGGACTAGCGGTCTCCTACGAGCAGTACTTC. It is translated as CASTYPTGLAVSYEQYF.

This rearrangement joins TRBV7-8 to TRBJ2-7; no clear D gene. The germline CDR1 and CDR2 sequences are SGHVS and FQNEAQ. Trimming took 2 bases from V and 2 from J, leaving 19 bases between them. The CDR3 covers 17 residues. The CDR3 spells CASSLSSLGHSPYEQYF. The CDR3 bases are TGTGCCAGCAGCTTAAGTTCTCTGGGTCACTCACCCTACGAGCAGTACTTC.

As to this clonotype: One end of the junction varies from germline; a read error may be responsible. This chain links TRBV7-3 with TRBJ2-7; 8 bases agree with TRBD2. The germline V gene encodes CDR1 SGHTA and CDR2 FQGTGA. This CDR3 spans 15 amino acids. The CDR3 coding sequence is TGTGCCACCAGCAGACCCCTAGCGGGCGTGAGAGAGCAGTACTTC. This encodes CATSRPLAGVREQYF.

This rearrangement joins TRBV12-5 to TRBJ2-5; 11 nucleotides align to TRBD2. Germline CDR1 and CDR2: LGHNT and FRNRAP. With V trimmed by 10 bases and J by 5 bases, 18 bases remained unmatched. There are 17 residues in the CDR3. Written as DNA, the CDR3 is TGTGCTATCCTAGCGCCGGAGGCTAGCGGGGGGAGGGAGACCCAGTACTTC. Amino acid sequence: CAILAPEASGGRETQYF.

This clonotype was seen once. The gene calls are TRBV9 and TRBJ1-1; tentatively, D is TRBD1 (5 bases). Germline V CDR1 and CDR2: SGDLS, YYNGEE. The CDR3 spans 14 residues. V shed 5 bases and J shed 4 bases, with 15 bases lying between them. The CDR3 is CASSPKNRFTEAFF. The CDR3 coding sequence is TGTGCCAGCAGTCCTAAAAACAGGTTCACTGAAGCTTTCTTT.

The chain carries TRBV7-9 and TRBJ2-3; tentatively, D is TRBD2 (5 bases). CDR3 length: 14 residues. CDR1 is SEHNR and CDR2 is FQNEAQ in the germline V gene (reference sequence). Between the trimmed V and J ends, which lost 8 bases and 4 bases, there was a span of 16 bases. The CDR3 sequence: CASRGGLSADTQYF. The CDR3 DNA reads as TGTGCCAGCCGCGGCGGGTTGAGCGCAGATACGCAGTATTTT.

The sample holds one count of this clonotype. The rearrangement links TRBV20-1 to TRBJ2-7, with 9 bases lining up with TRBD1. Trimming removed 5 bases from V and 3 bases from J; junction bases left unmatched: 8. Per germline, CDR1 DFQATT and CDR2 SNEGSKA (reference sequence). The CDR3 is made up of 14 amino acids. The CDR3 DNA sequence: TGCAGTGCTCTGCGACAGGGGGAGAGCTACGAGCAGTACTTC. Its protein is CSALRQGESYEQYF.

The rearrangement links TRBV27 to TRBJ2-7; D is unclear. This CDR3 has 15 amino acids. Germline V gives CDR1 MNHEY, CDR2 SMNVEV (reference sequence). The V end lost 2 bases, the J end lost 0 bases, and 11 bases lay between the germline ends. CDR3 nucleotide sequence: TGTGCCAGCAGTTTAAGGGCGTACCCCTCCTACGAGCAGTACTTC. Its protein is CASSLRAYPSYEQYF.

This clonotype appeared many times. This chain uses TRBV4-1 with TRBJ1-1; 7 bases align to TRBD1. The CDR3 spans 15 residues. The V segment lost 4 bases and the J segment 4 bases; nucleotides outside the gene matches: 9. The germline V gene encodes CDR1 MGHRA and CDR2 YSYEKL. CDR3 nucleotides: TGCGCCAGCAGCCGAAAGACAGGGAGGCTCACTGAAGCTTTCTTT. Translation gives CASSRKTGRLTEAFF.

The rearrangement uses TRBV7-8 and TRBJ2-3; weak D call: TRBD1 (6 bases). Trimming took 4 bases from V and 0 from J, leaving 14 bases between them. This CDR3 comprises 16 residues. Germline values: CDR1 SGHVS, CDR2 FQNEAQ. The CDR3 loop is CASSSTGTHSTDTQYF. Written as DNA, the CDR3 is TGTGCCAGCAGCTCAACCGGGACACATAGCACAGATACGCAGTATTTT.

V is TRBV2 and J is TRBJ2-7; D gene unclear. The CDR3 covers 15 residues. CDR1 is SNHLY, CDR2 FYNNEI, per germline. Trimming shortened V by 6 bases and J by 2 bases, and 17 bases separated the two germline ends. This CDR3 is CASSPGDGRTYEQYF. Here the CDR3 DNA reads TGTGCCAGCAGCCCCGGTGATGGCCGAACCTACGAGCAGTACTTC.

The CDR3 DNA sequence: TGCAGTGCCCTTCCCCCGGGACTAGGAGCAGATACGCAGTATTTT. It translates to CSALPPGLGADTQYF. The chain couples TRBV20-1 to TRBJ2-3; 8 bases match TRBD2. The length of the CDR3 is 15 residues. The germline CDR1 and CDR2 sequences are DFQATT and SNEGSKA (reference sequence). V was pared by 6 bases and J by 4 bases, with 12 bases of the junction left unmatched.

Concerning this clonotype: It may be a read error: a sequence one base away is much more abundant. The chain joins TRBV12-5 to TRBJ2-7; a weak D match, TRBD2 (5 bases). The CDR3 length is 15 residues. V dropped 1 base and J dropped 4 bases, with 14 bases sitting between them. CDR1 and CDR2 (germline): LGHNT, FRNRAP. The CDR3 reads CASGLGTSSPYEQYF. For the CDR3, the DNA is TGTGCTAGTGGTTTGGGGACTTCTTCTCCGTACGAGCAGTACTTC. Variable domain in full (rest from reference TRBV12-5 and TRBJ2-7): DARVTQTPRHKVTEMGQEVTMRCQPILGHNTVFWYRQTMMQGLELLAYFRNRAPLDDSGMPKDRFSAEMPDATLATLKIQPSEPRDSAVYFCASGLGTSSPYEQYFGPGTRLTVT.

This clonotype was counted a few times. V and J are TRBV5-1 and TRBJ2-7; 8 positions match TRBD1. V was clipped by 0 bases and J by 3 bases; unmatched bases: 5. There are 15 residues in the CDR3. The germline V gene has CDR1 SGHRS and CDR2 YFSETQ. The CDR3 protein is CASSLAWTGHYEQYF. DNA for the CDR3: TGCGCCAGCAGCTTGGCATGGACAGGGCACTACGAGCAGTACTTC.

CDR3 protein: CASSKRQGASDTQYF. The CDR3 DNA sequence: TGTGCCAGTAGTAAGAGACAGGGTGCGTCAGATACGCAGTATTTT. This chain links TRBV19 with TRBJ2-3; 7 bases map to TRBD1. The J segment lost 4 bases and the V segment lost 4 bases, leaving 8 bases of the junction unmatched. The CDR3 loop spans 15 amino acids. The germline CDR1 and CDR2 sequences are LNHDA and SQIVND (reference sequence).

The V and J genes are TRBV20-1 and TRBJ1-1, with unresolved D. This CDR3 contains 13 residues. Between the trimmed V and J ends, which lost 7 bases and 2 bases, there was a span of 14 bases. The germline V gene has CDR1 DFQATT and CDR2 SNEGSKA (reference sequence). The CDR3 region has the DNA TGCAGTGTCGTACTGGGCGGTAACACTGAAGCTTTCTTT. Residues: CSVVLGGNTEAFF.

This clonotype was detected a few times. The DNA for the CDR3 is TGTGCCAGCAGTGAACAGGACTACGAGCAGTACTTC. The encoded protein is CASSEQDYEQYF. The chain links TRBV2 to TRBJ2-7; D ambiguous. The germline V gene encodes CDR1 SNHLY and CDR2 FYNNEI. The CDR3 has 12 residues. V lost 2 bases to trimming and J lost 3 bases, with 5 bases between them.

A word on this clonotype: The germline gene is not matched at one end of the junction; a read error may be the cause. This chain's CDR3 is CASTPTLGTSGAYVLTF. CDR3 DNA sequence: TGTGCCAGCACCCCTACCCTTGGGACTAGCGGGGCCTACGTCCTGACTTTC. The chain employs TRBV2 and TRBJ2-6, with 13 bases aligning to TRBD2. From germline, CDR1 is SNHLY and CDR2 FYNNEI. The CDR3 has 17 amino acids.

This clonotype occurred many times. The V gene is TRBV19, the J gene TRBJ2-2; D gene ambiguous. The germline CDR1 and CDR2 sequences are LNHDA and SQIVND (reference sequence). Between the trimmed V and J ends, which lost 6 bases and 3 bases, there was a span of 11 bases. This CDR3 contains 14 residues. CDR3 amino acids: CASSTRRDTGELFF. As DNA, the CDR3 is TGTGCCAGTAGCACCCGACGGGACACCGGGGAGCTGTTTTTT. Full variable domain (missing parts from reference TRBV19 and TRBJ2-2): DGGITQSPKYLFRKEGQNVTLSCEQNLNHDAMYWYRQDPGQGLRLIYYSQIVNDFQKGDIAEGYSVSREKKESFPLTVTSAQKNPTAFYLCASSTRRDTGELFFGEGSRLTVL.

This clonotype was observed many times. V is TRBV19 and J is TRBJ2-1, with 7 bases identical to TRBD1. V lost 3 bases and J lost 4; bases outside the gene matches: 6. Germline CDR1 and CDR2: LNHDA and SQIVND (reference sequence). CDR3 length equals 15 residues. CDR3 DNA: TGTGCCAGTAGTATTGGTACAGGGGTATACAATGAGCAGTTCTTC. It specifies CASSIGTGVYNEQFF.

The chain uses TRBV7-2 and TRBJ1-6; 7 nucleotides line up with TRBD1. The germline gives CDR1 SGHTA, CDR2 FQGNSA. The CDR3 is 15 residues long. The junction had 6 bases not matched to a gene; V was cut back by 0 bases and J by 10 bases. CDR3 nucleotides: TGTGCCAGCAGCTTAGCGGTCGACAGGGTATCACCCCTCCACTTT. It specifies CASSLAVDRVSPLHF. The full variable domain, completed using reference TRBV7-2 and TRBJ1-6, is GAGVSQSPSNKVTEKGKDVELRCDPISGHTALYWYRQSLGQGLEFLIYFQGNSAPDKSGLPSDRFSAERTGGSVSTLTIQRTQQEDSAVYLCASSLAVDRVSPLHFGNGTRLTVT.

This sequence joins TRBV25-1 and TRBJ2-3, with D perhaps matching TRBD2 (5 bases). Trimming stripped 6 bases from V and 5 bases from J, with 9 bases between. The CDR3 extends over 12 amino acids. The germline V gene has CDR1 MGHDK and CDR2 SYGVNS. CDR3 DNA: TGTGCCAGCAGACGCGCGGGAGATACGCAGTATTTT. This encodes CASRRAGDTQYF.

In this sample, this clonotype turned up a few times. V gene TRBV20-1 combines with J gene TRBJ1-2; D uncertain. This CDR3 has 13 residues. Per germline, CDR1 DFQATT and CDR2 SNEGSKA (reference sequence). Trimming removed 3 bases from V and 0 bases from J, with 8 bases in between. The CDR3 sequence is CSASSASNYGYTF. The CDR3 region has the DNA TGCAGTGCTAGTTCAGCCTCTAACTATGGCTACACCTTC.

The rearrangement joins TRBV7-2 to TRBJ2-7; unclear D gene. This CDR3 comprises 13 residues. Trimming left V 3 bases short and J 3 bases short, with 9 bases between. Germline assignment: CDR1 SGHTA and CDR2 FQGNSA. The DNA of the CDR3 is TGTGCCAGCAGCTTTTTGTGGGGCTACGAGCAGTACTTC. Translation: CASSFLWGYEQYF.

With respect to this clonotype: One junction end does not reproduce the germline sequence, and a read error may be involved. The chain carries TRBV7-7 and TRBJ2-3, with TRBD2 as a possible D gene (5 bases). The germline V gene encodes CDR1 SSHAT and CDR2 FNYEAQ (reference sequence). The CDR3 length is 13 residues. The CDR3 here is CASSLELGDTQYF. CDR3 coding DNA: TGTGCTAGCAGCTTAGAACTAGGAGATACGCAGTATTTT.

The chain joins TRBV9 to TRBJ2-7; D is perhaps TRBD2 (6 bases). This CDR3 is built from 15 residues. V lost 0 bases and J lost 5, with 15 bases in between. Germline CDR1 and CDR2: SGDLS and YYNGEE. CDR3: CASSVVGGGANEQYF. For the CDR3, the DNA is TGTGCCAGCAGCGTAGTGGGAGGCGGGGCGAACGAGCAGTACTTC.

The chain carries TRBV19 and TRBJ2-5; the D gene is possibly TRBD2 (5 bases). Germline loops: CDR1 LNHDA, CDR2 SQIVND (reference sequence). The CDR3 is 14 residues long. The ends were cut back, 5 bases at V and 5 bases at J, with 15 bases in the middle. CDR3 sequence (DNA): TGTGCCAGTAGTGTTCCCGGGGTGTCGGAGACCCAGTACTTC. It yields the protein CASSVPGVSETQYF.